This TCR beta chain appears in the sequencing data of a study of OX40 agonist ivuxolimab in advanced cancers. Turning to the study itself: Patients were dosed with the agonistic anti-OX40 (CD134) antibody ivuxolimab. The study gave patients intravenous ivuxolimab at 0.01 to 10 mg/kg every 2 weeks.

CDR1 is SGHVS and CDR2 is FNYEAQ in the germline V gene. Trimming at V came to 5 bases and at J to 6 bases, leaving 6 bases not matched to a gene. This CDR3 is 13 amino acids long. General study results and limits: At doses 0.1 to 3.0 mg/kg, CD4+ and CD8+ clones expanded.

The repertoire was sequenced with immunoSEQ multiplex PCR; TCRdb's copy has only in-frame clones and lacks some. The sample lists 67,000 or so clones, 88% seen once, with around 0.93% in the top ten. Anyone with autoimmune disease history or systemic immunosuppression was excluded. This clone has only a few counts. Its target is not known. This clonotype originated in an adult with an advanced solid tumor such as melanoma, head and neck, liver or kidney cancer. This sample comprised CD4+ or CD8+ T cells sorted from blood, obtained in a trial of the OX40 agonist ivuxolimab. The chain joins TRBV7-6 to TRBJ1-2, with 7 bases identical to TRBD1. The CDR3 sequence: CASSAGTDDGYTF. The CDR3 DNA sequence: TGTGCCAGCAGCGCCGGGACAGATGATGGCTACACCTTC. Looking up the rest from reference TRBV7-6 and TRBJ1-2 gives the full variable domain: GAGVSQSPRYKVTKRGQDVALRCDPISGHVSLYWYRQALGQGPEFLTYFNYEAQQDKSGLPNDRFSAERPEGSISTLTIQRTEQRDSAMYRCASSAGTDDGYTFGSGTRLTVV.